Each of the 11 T cell receptor beta chains below was sequenced from the same sample in a study of blood T cells in healthy people across ages. A second PCR of roughly 7 to 11 cycles used a sample-barcoded 5' primer and a J-beta primer mix. In TCRdb, the 5' RACE reads were re-called with MiXCR into one record per CDR3 protein. Seen here are some 640,000 distinct CDR3 sequences, about 28% observed once, and the top ten hold approximately 14%. The sequenced sample consisted of blood. The receptor source for this set is an elderly woman in good health.

This clonotype was picked up many times. The rearrangement links TRBV20-1 to TRBJ1-4, with 7 bases lining up with TRBD1. The CDR3 runs 14 residues. Germline CDR1 DFQATT, CDR2 SNEGSKA (reference sequence). Trimming cost V 2 bases and J 5 bases; bases outside gene matches: 5. The CDR3 DNA is TGCAGTGCTAGATCCGGACAGGACAATGAAAAACTGTTTTTT. It translates to CSARSGQDNEKLFF.

The chain recombines TRBV12-3 or TRBV12-4 with TRBJ2-1; 11 bases line up with TRBD2. CDR3 length: 15 residues. J lost 7 bases, V lost 6 bases, and 8 bases had no gene match. The CDR3: CASRDLAGGRNEQFF. CDR3 sequence (DNA): TGTGCCAGCAGAGATCTAGCGGGGGGTAGGAATGAGCAGTTCTTC.

This clonotype was counted at least ten times. The rearrangement links TRBV11-1 to TRBJ2-1; D tentatively fits TRBD1 or TRBD2 (5 bases each). Germline V gives CDR1 SGHAT, CDR2 FQDESV (reference sequence). CDR3 length equals 14 residues. Deletions cut 5 bases from V and 10 bases from J, with 18 bases between. This chain's CDR3 is CASSRQAGSDEQFF. The CDR3 DNA is TGTGCCAGCAGCCGGCAGGCAGGGAGCGACGAGCAGTTCTTC.

The chain recombines TRBV4-1 with TRBJ2-1; 9 nucleotides line up with TRBD2. This CDR3 is 19 amino acids long. Germline trimming cut 0 bases from V and 0 bases from J; bases unmatched to any gene: 9. Per the germline V gene, CDR1 is MGHRA and CDR2 is YSYEKL. The DNA for the CDR3 is TGCGCCAGCAGCCAAGACCCCTTGAGAGCGGGGGGCTCCTACAATGAGCAGTTCTTC. Translating it yields CASSQDPLRAGGSYNEQFF.

The CDR3 loop is CATNEGPLQETQYF. DNA of the CDR3: TGTGCCACCAACGAAGGGCCCCTTCAAGAGACCCAGTACTTC. V gene TRBV15 combines with J gene TRBJ2-5; D is unresolved. Per germline, CDR1 LNHNV and CDR2 YYDKDF (reference sequence). This CDR3 is built from 14 residues. The V end lost 7 bases, the J end lost 2 bases, and 14 bases lay between the germline ends.

This clonotype showed up many times. This rearrangement joins TRBV5-1 to TRBJ2-5; 7 nucleotides agree with TRBD1. Germline CDR1 reads SGHRS; CDR2 reads YFSETQ. V shed 4 bases and J 0 bases; nucleotides not matched to a gene: 12. The CDR3 runs to 17 residues. The CDR3 nucleotides are TGCGCCAGCAGCCGGTTTCGGACAGGCAGCTACCAAGAGACCCAGTACTTC. This translates into CASSRFRTGSYQETQYF.

This chain uses TRBV7-2 with TRBJ2-3; D is unresolved. Trimming left V 2 bases short and J 2 bases short, with 8 bases between. There are 14 residues in the CDR3. Germline lookup yields CDR1 SGHTA and CDR2 FQGNSA. Here the CDR3 DNA reads TGTGCCAGCAGCTTAATGTTGACCACAGATACGCAGTATTTT. Translated, it gives CASSLMLTTDTQYF.

A remark on this clonotype: With a much larger clone just one base away, this may be a read error. This sequence joins TRBV20-1 and TRBJ2-5; D call uncertain. V gave up 1 base and J gave up 11 bases, with 14 bases separating them. The V gene's germline CDR1 is DFQATT and CDR2 SNEGSKA (reference sequence). The CDR3 is 12 amino acids. CDR3 in amino acids: CSARGVRNEQYF. The CDR3 nucleotides read TGCAGTGCTAGAGGGGTCCGCAATGAGCAGTACTTC.

This clonotype was detected many times. The V call is TRBV13, the J call TRBJ2-5, with a weak D call TRBD1 (5 bases). Germline CDR1 and CDR2: PRHDT and FYEKMQ (reference sequence). V was cut by 4 bases and J by 3 bases, with 12 bases left in between. The CDR3 is made up of 14 amino acids. Here the CDR3 reads CASSSRQFKETQYF. The CDR3 DNA reads as TGTGCCAGCAGCTCGCGACAGTTTAAAGAGACCCAGTACTTC.

Worth noting for this clonotype: This could be a read error, since a much larger clone is one nucleotide away. The chain links TRBV6-2 or TRBV6-3 to TRBJ2-3; 10 nucleotides align to TRBD2. Germline V lookup: CDR1 MNHEY, CDR2 SVGEGT. The CDR3 has 14 residues. The CDR3 reads CTSRSSGGTDTQYF. The CDR3 DNA reads TGTACCAGCAGATCTAGCGGGGGTACAGATACGCAGTATTTT.

The chain uses TRBV6-6 and TRBJ2-4, with TRBD2 matching 15 bases. Losses at the gene ends were 0 bases for V and 16 bases for J; bases not matched to a gene: 7. There are 15 residues in the CDR3. Germline-derived CDR1 and CDR2 are MNHNY and SVGAGI (reference sequence). Here the CDR3 DNA reads TGTGCCAGCAGTTACTCCGGGACTAGCGGGGGGCTGCTCTACTTC. It is translated as CASSYSGTSGGLLYF.